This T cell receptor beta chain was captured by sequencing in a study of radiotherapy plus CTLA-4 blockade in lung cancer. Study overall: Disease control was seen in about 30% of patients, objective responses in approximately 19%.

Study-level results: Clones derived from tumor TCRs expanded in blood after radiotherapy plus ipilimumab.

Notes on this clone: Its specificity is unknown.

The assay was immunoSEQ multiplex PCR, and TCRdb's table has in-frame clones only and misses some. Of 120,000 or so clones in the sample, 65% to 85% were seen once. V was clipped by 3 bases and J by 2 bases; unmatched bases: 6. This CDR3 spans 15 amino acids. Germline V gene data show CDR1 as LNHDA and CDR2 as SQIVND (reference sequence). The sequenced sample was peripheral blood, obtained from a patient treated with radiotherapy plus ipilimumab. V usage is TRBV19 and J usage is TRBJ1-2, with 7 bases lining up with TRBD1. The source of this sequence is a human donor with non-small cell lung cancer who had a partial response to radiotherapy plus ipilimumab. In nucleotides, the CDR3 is TGTGCCAGTAGTATCCACGGGACAGAGAACTATGGCTACACCTTC. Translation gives CASSIHGTENYGYTF.